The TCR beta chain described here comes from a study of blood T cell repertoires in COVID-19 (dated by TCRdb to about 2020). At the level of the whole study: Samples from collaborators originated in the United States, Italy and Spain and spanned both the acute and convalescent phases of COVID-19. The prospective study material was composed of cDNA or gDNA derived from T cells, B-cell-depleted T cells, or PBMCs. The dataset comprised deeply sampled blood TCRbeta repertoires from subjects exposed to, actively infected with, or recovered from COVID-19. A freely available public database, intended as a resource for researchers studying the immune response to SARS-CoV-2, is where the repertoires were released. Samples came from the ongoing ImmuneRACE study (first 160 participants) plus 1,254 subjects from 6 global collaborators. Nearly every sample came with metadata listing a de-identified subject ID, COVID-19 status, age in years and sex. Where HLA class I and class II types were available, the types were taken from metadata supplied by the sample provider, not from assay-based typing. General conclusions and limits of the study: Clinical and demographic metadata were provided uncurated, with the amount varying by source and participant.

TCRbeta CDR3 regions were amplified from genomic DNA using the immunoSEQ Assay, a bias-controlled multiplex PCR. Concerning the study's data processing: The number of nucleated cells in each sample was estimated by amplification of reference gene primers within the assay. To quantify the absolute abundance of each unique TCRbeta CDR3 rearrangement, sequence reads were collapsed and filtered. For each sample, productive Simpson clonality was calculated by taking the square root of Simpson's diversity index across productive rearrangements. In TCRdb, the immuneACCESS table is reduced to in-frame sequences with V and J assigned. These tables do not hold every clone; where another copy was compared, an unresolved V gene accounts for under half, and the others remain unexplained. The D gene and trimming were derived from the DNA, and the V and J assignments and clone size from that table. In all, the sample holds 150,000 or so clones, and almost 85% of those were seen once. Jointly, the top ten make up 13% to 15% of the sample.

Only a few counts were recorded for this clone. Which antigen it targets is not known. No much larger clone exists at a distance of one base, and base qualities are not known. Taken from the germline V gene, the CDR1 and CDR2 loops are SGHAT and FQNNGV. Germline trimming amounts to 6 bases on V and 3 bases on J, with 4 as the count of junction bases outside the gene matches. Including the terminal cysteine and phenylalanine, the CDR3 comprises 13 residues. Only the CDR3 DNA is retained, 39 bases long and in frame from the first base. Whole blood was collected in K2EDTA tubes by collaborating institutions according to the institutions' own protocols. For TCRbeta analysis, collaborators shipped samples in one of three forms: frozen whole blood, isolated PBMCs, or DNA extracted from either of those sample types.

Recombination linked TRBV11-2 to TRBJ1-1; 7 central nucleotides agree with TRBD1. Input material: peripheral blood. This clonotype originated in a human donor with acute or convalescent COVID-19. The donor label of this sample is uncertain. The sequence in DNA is TGTGCCAGCAGGCTCCAGGGGGACACTGAAGCTTTCTTT. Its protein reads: CASRLQGDTEAFF. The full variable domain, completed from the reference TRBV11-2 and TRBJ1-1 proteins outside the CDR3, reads EAGVAQSPRYKIIEKRQSVAFWCNPISGHATLYWYQQILGQGPKLLIQFQNNGVVDDSQLPKDRFSAERLKGVDSTLKIQPAKLEDSAVYLCASRLQGDTEAFFGQGTRLTVV.